In its sample, the clone carrying this T cell receptor beta chain was seen a few times. As yet, its antigen is unknown. CDR3 length: 12 amino acids. V lost 5 bases and J lost 4, with 10 bases in between. Germline V gene lookup returns CDR1 DFQATT and CDR2 SNEGSKA (reference sequence). This entry belongs to a study of identical twins. General observations from the study: It was possible that invariant MAIT and iNKT cells partly confounded the zero-insertion analyses.

From the 5' RACE reads, TCRdb called clonotypes with MiXCR, one entry per CDR3 protein. The data hold 410,000 or so distinct CDR3 sequences, with approximately 17% observed a single time. The sequenced sample consisted of naive T cells sorted from blood. This TCR derives from a man over 45 in good health. The chain joins TRBV20-1 to TRBJ2-3, with D possibly being TRBD2 (5 bases). The CDR3 region is CSALPGADTQYF. Here the CDR3 DNA reads TGCAGTGCTCTCCCCGGGGCAGATACGCAGTATTTT.